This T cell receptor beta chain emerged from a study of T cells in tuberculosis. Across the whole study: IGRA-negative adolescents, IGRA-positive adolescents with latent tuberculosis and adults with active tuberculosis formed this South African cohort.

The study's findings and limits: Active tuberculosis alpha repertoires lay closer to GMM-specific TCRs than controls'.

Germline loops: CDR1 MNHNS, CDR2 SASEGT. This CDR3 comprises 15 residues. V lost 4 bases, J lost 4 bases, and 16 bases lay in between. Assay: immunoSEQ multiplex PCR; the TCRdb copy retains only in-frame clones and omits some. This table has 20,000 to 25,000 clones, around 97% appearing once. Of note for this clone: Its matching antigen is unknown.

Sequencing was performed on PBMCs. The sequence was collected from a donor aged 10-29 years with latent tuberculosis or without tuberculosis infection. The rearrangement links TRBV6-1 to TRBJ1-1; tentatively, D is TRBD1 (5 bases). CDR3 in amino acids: CASSAVTGLSTEAFF. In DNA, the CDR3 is TGTGCCAGCAGTGCCGTAACAGGCCTGAGCACTGAAGCTTTCTTT.